Following are 32 T cell receptor beta chains from one sample sequenced in a study of control samples from healthy donors and cancer patients. Data came from immunoSEQ multiplex PCR; TCRdb stores just in-frame clones and leaves some out. The sample consists of around 140,000 clones, approximately 92% of them appearing once. The sequenced sample consisted of blood. The receptors were sampled from a man aged 25-45 years in good health.

The rearrangement links TRBV3-1 (or the pseudogene TRBV3-2) to TRBJ2-1, with TRBD1 identical over 10 bases. Germline trimming cut 0 bases from V and 10 bases from J; bases unmatched to any gene: 6. Germline loops: CDR1 LGHDT, CDR2 YNNKEL (reference sequence). The CDR3 runs 15 residues. This CDR3 is CASSQEGGQGREQFF. CDR3 bases: TGTGCCAGCAGCCAAGAGGGGGGACAGGGGAGGGAGCAGTTCTTC.

As for this clone: Compared with germline, one end of the junction differs, possibly owing to a read error. The genes are TRBV25-1 and TRBJ1-2, with D unresolved. CDR3 length equals 14 residues. Germline-derived CDR1 and CDR2 are MGHDK and SYGVNS. The CDR3 DNA reads TGTGCCGGCAGTGAAGGCCTAGGCCTAACCGGCTACACCTTC. Translating it yields CAGSEGLGLTGYTF.

The DNA of the CDR3 is TGTGCCAGCAGCGTAGATTTCAGCTATGGCTACACCTTC. This codes for CASSVDFSYGYTF. The V call is TRBV9, the J call TRBJ1-2, with unresolved D. This CDR3 has 13 amino acids. The germline V gene has CDR1 SGDLS and CDR2 YYNGEE. Trimming removed 0 bases at V and 4 bases at J, with 7 bases between. Complete variable domain (other parts from reference TRBV9 and TRBJ1-2): DSGVTQTPKHLITATGQRVTLRCSPRSGDLSVYWYQQSLDQGLQFLIQYYNGEERAKGNILERFSAQQFPDLHSELNLSSLELGDSALYFCASSVDFSYGYTFGSGTRLTVV.

The chain uses TRBV3-1 (or the pseudogene TRBV3-2) and TRBJ1-2; maybe TRBD1 (6 bases). The CDR3 consists of 15 residues. Trimming left V 0 bases short and J 7 bases short, with 15 bases between. Germline CDR1 and CDR2: LGHDT and YNNKEL (reference sequence). CDR3 nucleotides: TGTGCCAGCAGCCAAGACCAATTGGGGGGGGCTGGCTACACCTTC. This gives the protein CASSQDQLGGAGYTF.

This chain connects TRBV10-3 to TRBJ1-2; 9 bases line up with TRBD1. The CDR3 has 13 amino acids. With 9 bases clipped from V and 3 bases from J, the junction kept 5 bases outside the gene matches. The germline CDR1 and CDR2 sequences are ENHRY and SYGVKD. CDR3 DNA: TGTGCCATTTCACAGGGGGCGGACTATGGCTACACCTTC. Translated, it gives CAISQGADYGYTF.

The rearrangement links TRBV10-3 to TRBJ1-1; D not certain. Germline V gives CDR1 ENHRY, CDR2 SYGVKD. The CDR3 is made up of 13 amino acids. Trimming cost V 5 bases and J 2 bases, with 9 bases left between them. The CDR3 is CAISPGENTEAFF. For the CDR3, the DNA is TGTGCCATCAGTCCCGGGGAAAACACTGAAGCTTTCTTT.

CDR3 sequence (DNA): TGTGCCAGCAGTGAACTCGGATTTAGCTCCTACGAGCAGTACTTC. Its protein product is CASSELGFSSYEQYF. The chain links TRBV2 to TRBJ2-7; no reliable D call. With 2 bases removed from V and 0 bases from J, the gap between germline ends came to 11 bases. The CDR3 loop spans 15 amino acids. Germline V lookup: CDR1 SNHLY, CDR2 FYNNEI.

V usage is TRBV5-6 and J usage is TRBJ2-7; D not certain. The germline CDR1 and CDR2 sequences are SGHDT and YYEEEE. The CDR3 consists of 16 residues. V was pared by 0 bases and J by 1 base, with 14 bases between. The CDR3 here is CASSLAEVGYSYEQYF. The CDR3 nucleotides are TGTGCCAGCAGCTTGGCCGAGGTAGGGTATTCCTACGAGCAGTACTTC.

The rearrangement links TRBV19 to TRBJ2-3; 7 positions match TRBD2. V lost 9 bases, J lost 0 bases, and 9 bases stayed unmatched. CDR3 size: 15 residues. Germline-derived CDR1 and CDR2 are LNHDA and SQIVND (reference sequence). CDR3 in DNA: TGTGCCAGCTCGCCGAAGCGGGGCAGCACAGATACGCAGTATTTT. It specifies CASSPKRGSTDTQYF.

V gene TRBV10-2 combines with J gene TRBJ1-2, with 9 positions matching TRBD1. Germline assignment: CDR1 WSHSY and CDR2 SAAADI. The CDR3 is 14 residues long. V trimming: 7 bases; J trimming: 6 bases; junction bases outside the gene matches: 9. The CDR3 DNA is TGCGCCAGCACCGGGACAGGGCGGGCGAATGGCTACACCTTC. It is translated as CASTGTGRANGYTF.

V and J are TRBV2 and TRBJ2-1; D perhaps matches TRBD2 (6 bases). The CDR3 covers 13 residues. Germline CDR1 and CDR2: SNHLY and FYNNEI. Trimming removed 6 bases from V and 5 bases from J, with 11 bases in between. The CDR3 region is CASRGSGNNEQFF. CDR3 bases: TGTGCCAGCAGGGGTAGCGGAAACAATGAGCAGTTCTTC.

The chain is built from TRBV5-6 and TRBJ1-2, with 7 bases lining up with TRBD1. Germline assignment: CDR1 SGHDT and CDR2 YYEEEE. The junction had 12 bases not matched to a gene; V was cut back by 4 bases and J by 6 bases. CDR3 length: 15 residues. CDR3 amino acids: CASSPLFRDSNGYTF. The CDR3 region has the DNA TGTGCCAGCAGCCCCCTATTCCGGGACAGCAATGGCTACACCTTC.

The rearrangement joins TRBV6-5 to TRBJ2-7; TRBD1 matches at 9 bases. Germline V CDR1 and CDR2: MNHEY, SVGAGI. V gave up 2 bases and J gave up 3 bases; unmatched junction bases: 5. This CDR3 comprises 15 residues. CDR3 sequence reads: CASSYGTGKYYEQYF. The CDR3 region has the DNA TGTGCCAGCAGTTACGGGACAGGGAAATACTACGAGCAGTACTTC.

The chain employs TRBV2 and TRBJ2-1, with 9 bases that match TRBD1. This CDR3 has 15 residues. The trim removed 8 bases at V and 8 bases at J, leaving 13 bases unmatched. In germline, CDR1 is SNHLY, CDR2 FYNNEI. The CDR3 nucleotides read TGTGCCAGCGAGGCGCTGGACAGGGGAATCGATGAGCAGTTCTTC. This sequence encodes CASEALDRGIDEQFF.

V is TRBV7-8 and J is TRBJ2-7, with 11 bases aligning to TRBD2. V was pared by 4 bases and J by 3 bases, with 5 bases of the junction left unmatched. The germline gives CDR1 SGHVS, CDR2 FQNEAQ. This CDR3 is built from 15 residues. The CDR3 DNA reads as TGTGCCAGCAGCTATACTAGCGGGGGAATCTACGAGCAGTACTTC. Translating it yields CASSYTSGGIYEQYF. Supplemented by reference TRBV7-8 and TRBJ2-7, the full variable domain reads GAGVSQSPRYKVAKRGQDVALRCDPISGHVSLFWYQQALGQGPEFLTYFQNEAQLDKSGLPSDRFFAERPEGSVSTLKIQRTQQEDSAVYLCASSYTSGGIYEQYFGPGTRLTVT.

The V call is TRBV15, the J call TRBJ2-7, with D tentatively TRBD2 (6 bases). V dropped 5 bases and J dropped 3 bases, with 20 bases sitting between them. The CDR3 runs to 16 residues. Germline CDR1 and CDR2: LNHNV and YYDKDF (reference sequence). CDR3 nucleotides: TGTGCCACCAGCGGGGCCAGAGCTCGGGGGAGCTACGAGCAGTACTTC. Protein sequence: CATSGARARGSYEQYF.

The CDR3 spells CASSLVTSAAEGNQPQHF. Here the CDR3 DNA reads TGTGCCAGCAGCTTAGTAACCAGCGCGGCGGAGGGAAATCAGCCCCAGCATTTT. V usage is TRBV7-9 and J usage is TRBJ1-5, with D uncertain. V lost 1 base and J 4 bases, leaving 20 bases between the germline ends. CDR1 SEHNR and CDR2 FQNEAQ come from the germline V gene (reference sequence). The length of the CDR3 is 18 residues.

The genes are TRBV7-9 and TRBJ1-5; a weak D match, TRBD1 (5 bases). This CDR3 has 14 residues. Per germline, CDR1 SEHNR and CDR2 FQNEAQ (reference sequence). Trimming removed 1 base at V and 3 bases at J, with 7 bases between. For the CDR3, the DNA is TGTGCCAGCAGCTTAGTTGGACACAATCAGCCCCAGCATTTT. As protein: CASSLVGHNQPQHF.

This chain uses TRBV29-1 with TRBJ1-2; 7 bases are a match to TRBD1. With V trimmed by 6 bases and J by 7 bases, 23 bases remained unmatched. Germline V gene data show CDR1 as SQVTM and CDR2 as ANQGSEA. This CDR3 has 17 amino acids. CDR3 sequence (DNA): TGCAGCGTCGAAAAGACCGGGACAGCCACGCGACGGGGTGGCTACACCTTC. It yields the protein CSVEKTGTATRRGGYTF.

The chain uses TRBV5-8 and TRBJ1-1; weak D call: TRBD1 (6 bases). Trimming left V 0 bases short and J 4 bases short, with 19 bases between. This CDR3 spans 17 amino acids. CDR1 is SGHTS and CDR2 is YDEGEE in the germline V gene. The CDR3 DNA follows: TGTGCCAGCAGCTTGGCGTCGGGGGCTGGTTATGTCACTGAAGCTTTCTTT. Translation gives CASSLASGAGYVTEAFF.

The chain has TRBV14 and TRBJ1-1; a weak D match, TRBD1 (6 bases). The CDR3 length is 12 residues. Germline values: CDR1 SGHDN, CDR2 FVKESK. The V gene lost 11 bases and the J gene lost 6 bases, with 16 bases spanning the gap. This chain's CDR3 is CAGERGPSEAFF. The CDR3 DNA reads as TGTGCCGGCGAACGGGGGCCGTCTGAAGCTTTCTTT. The complete variable domain, with remaining parts taken from reference TRBV14 and TRBJ1-1, reads EAGVTQFPSHSVIEKGQTVTLRCDPISGHDNLYWYRRVMGKEIKFLLHFVKESKQDESGMPNNRFLAERTGGTYSTLKVQPAELEDSGVYFCAGERGPSEAFFGQGTRLTVV.

The J gene is TRBJ2-6, the V gene TRBV3-1 (or the pseudogene TRBV3-2); 9 nucleotides agree with TRBD2. This CDR3 comprises 18 residues. From germline, CDR1 is LGHDT and CDR2 YNNKEL (reference sequence). The trim removed 2 bases at V and 0 bases at J, leaving 5 bases unmatched. CDR3 loop: CASSQSAGGSSGANVLTF. The DNA of the CDR3 is TGTGCCAGCAGCCAATCTGCGGGGGGGAGCTCTGGGGCCAACGTCCTGACTTTC.

This chain connects TRBV6-1 to TRBJ2-7; 9 bases fit TRBD2. This CDR3 spans 16 amino acids. Trimming took 0 bases from V and 1 from J; bases not matched to a gene: 4. Germline V gives CDR1 MNHNS, CDR2 SASEGT. The CDR3 here is CASSEADSGGSYEQYF. The CDR3 DNA reads TGTGCCAGCAGTGAAGCGGACAGCGGGGGGTCCTACGAGCAGTACTTC.

This chain joins TRBV29-1 and TRBJ1-2, with TRBD1 matching over 9 bases. Germline V gene data show CDR1 as SQVTM and CDR2 as ANQGSEA. The ends lost 6 bases at V and 5 bases at J; junction bases unmatched: 10. The CDR3 is 14 residues long. CDR3 sequence (DNA): TGCAGCGTAACGCGACAGACAGGGGGATATGGCTACACCTTC. This sequence encodes CSVTRQTGGYGYTF.

The chain combines TRBV27 with TRBJ1-2; D ambiguous. Trimming removed 5 bases from V and 8 bases from J, with 9 bases in between. The CDR3 totals 11 residues. Per the germline V gene, CDR1 is MNHEY and CDR2 is SMNVEV (reference sequence). The CDR3 loop is CASSPDEGYTF. DNA of the CDR3: TGTGCCAGCAGTCCGGACGAGGGCTACACCTTC.

The chain couples TRBV7-9 to TRBJ1-2; unclear D gene. Deletions cut 5 bases from V and 8 bases from J, with 15 bases between. The CDR3 is 13 residues long. Germline loops: CDR1 SEHNR, CDR2 FQNEAQ (reference sequence). This CDR3 reads CASSTDRPWGYTF. CDR3 DNA: TGTGCCAGCAGCACGGACCGACCATGGGGCTACACCTTC. The full variable domain, rest sourced from reference TRBV7-9 and TRBJ1-2, is DTGVSQNPRHKITKRGQNVTFRCDPISEHNRLYWYRQTLGQGPEFLTYFQNEAQLEKSRLLSDRFSAERPKGSFSTLEIQRTEQGDSAMYLCASSTDRPWGYTFGSGTRLTVV.

A single count supports this clone. The gene calls are TRBV5-1 and TRBJ2-3; tentatively, D is TRBD1 or TRBD2 (5 bases each). Looked up from germline, CDR1 is SGHRS and CDR2 is YFSETQ. The germline V and J ends were trimmed by 4 bases and 7 bases, with 16 bases remaining between them. The CDR3 runs 14 residues. In DNA, the CDR3 is TGCGCCAGCAGCCCGGGGACCACCGTCTATACGCAGTATTTT. Amino acids: CASSPGTTVYTQYF.

The J gene is TRBJ1-5, the V gene TRBV7-2, with D possibly being TRBD1 (5 bases). Germline V lookup: CDR1 SGHTA, CDR2 FQGNSA. This CDR3 has 15 amino acids. The V end was cut by 5 bases, the J end by 2 bases, with 13 bases between. The CDR3 bases are TGTGCCAGCAGCCTAGGGGTTTCGGGCAATCAGCCCCAGCATTTT. It is translated as CASSLGVSGNQPQHF.

The chain has TRBV5-6 and TRBJ1-2; a possible D gene is TRBD1 (5 bases). Germline V lookup: CDR1 SGHDT, CDR2 YYEEEE. With 4 bases removed from V and 4 bases from J, the gap between germline ends came to 17 bases. This CDR3 region has 15 residues. This chain's CDR3 is CASSVTGASSYGYTF. As DNA, the CDR3 is TGTGCCAGCAGCGTAACAGGAGCTTCCAGCTATGGCTACACCTTC.

In its sample, this clone was seen a few times. The V gene is TRBV18, the J gene TRBJ1-2; TRBD1 matches at 9 bases. J was trimmed by 7 bases and V by 4 bases; bases with no gene match: 10. The CDR3 runs to 15 residues. Germline loops: CDR1 KGHSH, CDR2 LQKENI. CDR3 protein: CASSRRDRDRRGYTF. In DNA, the CDR3 is TGTGCCAGCTCACGACGGGACAGGGATCGTCGTGGCTACACCTTC.

This clone has just one count. This chain joins TRBV5-4 and TRBJ2-1, with no clear D. V was cut by 3 bases and J by 6 bases, with 16 bases left in between. The CDR3 covers 15 residues. Germline CDR1 reads SGHNT; CDR2 reads YYREEE (reference sequence). CDR3 region: CASSSPGWTSNEQFF. The CDR3 DNA sequence: TGTGCCAGCAGCTCTCCTGGGTGGACCAGCAATGAGCAGTTCTTC.

The chain couples TRBV23-1 to TRBJ1-1; unclear D gene. TRBV23-1 is assigned to the ORF class and has an uncertain function. CDR3 length: 12 amino acids. With 4 bases removed from V and 8 bases from J, the gap between germline ends came to 11 bases. The CDR3 DNA reads TGCGCCAGCAGTCTACCCACCGAAGAAGCTTTCTTT. Its protein is CASSLPTEEAFF.